This T cell receptor (beta chain) stems from a study of blood T cell repertoires in COVID-19. At the level of the study: Collection of acute and convalescent COVID-19 samples took place in the United States, Italy and Spain. From T cells, B-cell-depleted T cells, or PBMCs came the material, which was cDNA or gDNA.

Germline values: CDR1 SGHNT, CDR2 YYREEE (reference sequence). The junction had 6 bases not matched to a gene; V was cut back by 3 bases and J by 1 base. The CDR3 totals 16 residues. In the original processing: Reference gene primer amplification yielded estimated nucleated cell counts. Using immunoSEQ multiplex PCR, the repertoire was profiled, and TCRdb retains in-frame clones only, with some absent. V and J calls and clone size are given by that table; D and trimming were obtained from the DNA. In the table there are some 72,000 clones, around 89% of which are singletons. Specimen: peripheral blood. The chain has TRBV5-4 and TRBJ2-2, with 7 bases fitting TRBD1. This TCR derives from a man in his sixties with acute or convalescent COVID-19. CDR3 DNA: TGTGCCAGCAGCTGGGGCTCAGGGGGGAACACCGGGGAGCTGTTTTTT. Translated, it gives CASSWGSGGNTGELFF. The full variable domain, in which reference TRBV5-4 and TRBJ2-2 provide the parts outside the CDR3, is ETGVTQSPTHLIKTRGQQVTLRCSSQSGHNTVSWYQQALGQGPQFIFQYYREEENGRGNFPPRFSGLQFPNYSSELNVNALELDDSALYLCASSWGSGGNTGELFFGEGSRLTVL.